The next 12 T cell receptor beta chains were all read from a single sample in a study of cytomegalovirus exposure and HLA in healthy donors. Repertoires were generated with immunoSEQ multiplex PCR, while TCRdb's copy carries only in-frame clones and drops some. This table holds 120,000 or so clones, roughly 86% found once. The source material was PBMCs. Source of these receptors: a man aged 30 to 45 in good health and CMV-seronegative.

This CDR3 reads CAWSVAQGLIYEQYF. In DNA, the CDR3 is TGTGCCTGGAGTGTAGCGCAGGGCCTGATATACGAGCAGTACTTC. The V and J genes are TRBV30 and TRBJ2-7; possibly TRBD1 for D (5 bases). Germline CDR1 GTSNPN, CDR2 SVGIG (reference sequence). The CDR3 contains 15 residues. V gave up 0 bases and J gave up 4 bases, with 16 bases separating them.

The CDR3 DNA reads TGCGCCAGCAGTGAGTCCGGCAGGAACGAGCAGTACTTC. Amino acids: CASSESGRNEQYF. This chain uses TRBV10-1 with TRBJ2-7; D is ambiguous. The germline gives CDR1 WNHNN, CDR2 SYGVQD (reference sequence). Trimming stripped 0 bases from V and 5 bases from J, with 8 bases between. The CDR3 has 13 residues.

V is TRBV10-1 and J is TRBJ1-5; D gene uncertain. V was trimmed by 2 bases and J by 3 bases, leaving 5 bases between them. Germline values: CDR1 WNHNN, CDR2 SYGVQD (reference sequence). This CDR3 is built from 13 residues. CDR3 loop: CASSEGLNQPQHF. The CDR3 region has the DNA TGCGCCAGCAGTGAGGGCCTCAATCAGCCCCAGCATTTT.

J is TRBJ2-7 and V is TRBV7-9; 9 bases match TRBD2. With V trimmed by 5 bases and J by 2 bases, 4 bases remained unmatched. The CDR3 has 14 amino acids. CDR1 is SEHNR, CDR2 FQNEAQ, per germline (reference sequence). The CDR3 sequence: CASSPSGETYEQYF. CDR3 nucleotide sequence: TGTGCCAGCAGCCCTAGCGGGGAAACCTACGAGCAGTACTTC.

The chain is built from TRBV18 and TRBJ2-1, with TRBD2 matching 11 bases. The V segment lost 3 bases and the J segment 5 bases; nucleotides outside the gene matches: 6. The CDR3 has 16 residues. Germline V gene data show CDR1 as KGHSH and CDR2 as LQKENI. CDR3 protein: CASSPGIAGGNNEQFF. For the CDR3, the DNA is TGTGCCAGCTCACCCGGGATAGCGGGAGGGAACAATGAGCAGTTCTTC.

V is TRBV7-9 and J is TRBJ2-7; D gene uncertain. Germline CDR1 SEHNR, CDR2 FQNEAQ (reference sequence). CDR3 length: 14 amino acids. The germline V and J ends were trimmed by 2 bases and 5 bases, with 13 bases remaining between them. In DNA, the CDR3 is TGTGCCAGCAGCTTATACGAGTTAAGAAACGAGCAGTACTTC. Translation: CASSLYELRNEQYF.

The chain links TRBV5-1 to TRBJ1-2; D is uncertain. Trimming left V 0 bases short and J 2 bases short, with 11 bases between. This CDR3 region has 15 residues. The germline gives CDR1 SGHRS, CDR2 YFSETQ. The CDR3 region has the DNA TGCGCCAGCAGCTTGGGCACGACTCTGAACTATGGCTACACCTTC. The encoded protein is CASSLGTTLNYGYTF.

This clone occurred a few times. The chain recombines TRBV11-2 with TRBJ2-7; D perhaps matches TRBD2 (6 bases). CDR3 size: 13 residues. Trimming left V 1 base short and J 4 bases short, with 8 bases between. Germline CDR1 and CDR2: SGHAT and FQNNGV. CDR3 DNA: TGTGCCAGCAGCTTAGCACTAGCTTACGAGCAGTACTTC. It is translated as CASSLALAYEQYF.

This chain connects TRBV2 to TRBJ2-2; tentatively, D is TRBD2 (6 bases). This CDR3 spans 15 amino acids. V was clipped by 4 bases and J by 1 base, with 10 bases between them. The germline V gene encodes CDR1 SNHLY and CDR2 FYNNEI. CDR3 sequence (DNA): TGTGCCAGCAGTGGGTTAGCGGTGAACACCGGGGAGCTGTTTTTT. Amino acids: CASSGLAVNTGELFF.

The CDR3 region has the DNA TGTGCCAGCAGTGAACGGTACAATGAGCAGTTCTTC. The encoded protein is CASSERYNEQFF. The chain is built from TRBV27 and TRBJ2-1, with no clear D. The CDR3 extends over 12 amino acids. V dropped 5 bases and J dropped 4 bases, with 6 bases sitting between them. Germline V CDR1 and CDR2: MNHEY, SMNVEV (reference sequence).

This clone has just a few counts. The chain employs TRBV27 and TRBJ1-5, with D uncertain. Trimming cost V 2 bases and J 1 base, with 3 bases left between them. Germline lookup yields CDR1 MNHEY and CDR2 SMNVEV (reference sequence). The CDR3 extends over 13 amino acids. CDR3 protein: CASSLLSNQPQHF. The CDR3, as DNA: TGTGCCAGCAGTTTACTAAGCAATCAGCCCCAGCATTTT.

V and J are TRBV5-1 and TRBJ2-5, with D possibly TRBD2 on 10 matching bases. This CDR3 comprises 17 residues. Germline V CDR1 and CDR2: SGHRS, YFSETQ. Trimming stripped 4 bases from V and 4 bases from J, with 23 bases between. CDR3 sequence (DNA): TGCGCCAGCAGCCTATCCGTACTAGCGGGACAGGGAGAGACCCAGTACTTC. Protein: CASSLSVLAGQGETQYF.